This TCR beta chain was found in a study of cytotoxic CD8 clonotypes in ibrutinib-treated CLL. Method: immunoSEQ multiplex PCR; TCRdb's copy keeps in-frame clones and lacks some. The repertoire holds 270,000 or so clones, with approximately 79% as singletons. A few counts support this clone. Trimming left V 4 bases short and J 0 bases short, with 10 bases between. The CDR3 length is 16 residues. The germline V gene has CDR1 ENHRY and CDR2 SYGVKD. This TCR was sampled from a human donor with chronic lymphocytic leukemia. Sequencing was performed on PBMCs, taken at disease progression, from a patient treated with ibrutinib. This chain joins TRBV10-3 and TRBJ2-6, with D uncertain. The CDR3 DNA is TGTGCCATCAGTGCCGGGCCCAGCTCTGGGGCCAACGTCCTGACTTTC. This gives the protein CAISAGPSSGANVLTF.